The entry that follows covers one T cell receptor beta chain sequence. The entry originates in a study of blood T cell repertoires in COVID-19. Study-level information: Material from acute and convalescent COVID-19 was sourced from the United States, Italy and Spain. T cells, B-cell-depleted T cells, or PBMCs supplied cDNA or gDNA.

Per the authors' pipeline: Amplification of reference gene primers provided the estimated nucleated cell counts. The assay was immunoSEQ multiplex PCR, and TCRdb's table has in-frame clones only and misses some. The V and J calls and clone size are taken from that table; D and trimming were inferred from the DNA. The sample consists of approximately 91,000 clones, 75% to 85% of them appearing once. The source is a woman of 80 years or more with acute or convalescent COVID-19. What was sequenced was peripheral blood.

Written as DNA, the CDR3 is TGTGCCAGCAGACACGGACTAGCGGGAGTATACGAGCAGTACTTC. The encoded protein is CASRHGLAGVYEQYF. This sequence joins TRBV21-1 and TRBJ2-7; the table's D call, TRBD2, was not checked against the DNA. TRBV21-1 is classified as a pseudogene. This CDR3 contains 15 residues.